The 27 T cell receptor beta chains below all came from one sample that was sequenced in a study of blood T cell repertoires in COVID-19. Clones were sequenced by immunoSEQ multiplex PCR, and TCRdb holds only the in-frame ones, with some missing. The repertoire has 60,000 or so clones, approximately 91% of them found once; the top ten carry roughly 1.5%. Source material: peripheral blood. These receptors all come from a human donor in a cohort sampled during active COVID-19.

This clone was counted only a few times. The rearrangement joins TRBV12-3 or TRBV12-4 to TRBJ1-5, with D perhaps TRBD1 (6 bases). V lost 3 bases to trimming and J lost 6 bases, with 9 bases between them. This CDR3 region has 13 residues. CDR3: CASSFRGGQPQHF. DNA of the CDR3: TGTGCCAGCAGTTTTAGGGGGGGTCAGCCCCAGCATTTT.

The V call is TRBV5-1, the J call TRBJ1-4; 8 positions match TRBD1. V trimming: 3 bases; J trimming: 6 bases; junction bases outside the gene matches: 7. CDR1 SGHRS and CDR2 YFSETQ come from the germline V gene. The CDR3 loop spans 15 amino acids. The DNA for the CDR3 is TGCGCCAGCAGCTGGGCCGGGACAGGCGATGAAAAACTGTTTTTT. It codes for CASSWAGTGDEKLFF. The entire variable domain, with the rest obtained from reference TRBV5-1 and TRBJ1-4, is as follows: KAGVTQTPRYLIKTRGQQVTLSCSPISGHRSVSWYQQTPGQGLQFLFEYFSETQRNKGNFPGRFSGRQFSNSRSEMNVSTLELGDSALYLCASSWAGTGDEKLFFGSGTQLSVL.

The V gene is TRBV6-1, the J gene TRBJ1-6; D is uncertain. Germline loops: CDR1 MNHNS, CDR2 SASEGT. V was trimmed by 1 base and J by 0 bases, leaving 4 bases between them. The CDR3 length is 15 residues. CDR3 amino acids: CASSEGSSYNSPLHF. CDR3 coding DNA: TGTGCCAGCAGTGAAGGGAGCTCCTATAATTCACCCCTCCACTTT.

The rearrangement uses TRBV7-3 and TRBJ2-1; 8 positions agree with TRBD2. Per germline, CDR1 SGHTA and CDR2 FQGTGA. The CDR3 runs 15 residues. Trimming took 5 bases from V and 6 from J; bases not matched to a gene: 9. The DNA of the CDR3 is TGTGCCAGCAGCCTATTAGCGGGATCTGTCAATGAGCAGTTCTTC. Protein: CASSLLAGSVNEQFF.

The V and J genes are TRBV28 and TRBJ2-4; D not resolved. Trimming took off 5 bases at V and 0 bases at J, with 11 bases between the two ends. Per germline, CDR1 MDHEN and CDR2 SYDVKM. This CDR3 is built from 15 residues. CDR3 in DNA: TGTGCCAGCAGTCTAAGATCGCTAGCCAAAAACATTCAGTACTTC. This encodes CASSLRSLAKNIQYF.

This chain connects TRBV5-1 to TRBJ2-5; 7 bases are a match to TRBD2. Germline values: CDR1 SGHRS, CDR2 YFSETQ. Trimming at V came to 3 bases and at J to 5 bases, leaving 13 bases not matched to a gene. This CDR3 is 16 amino acids long. The CDR3 loop is CASSSPQRGPGETQYF. The CDR3 DNA is TGCGCCAGCAGCTCCCCCCAGCGGGGCCCCGGCGAGACCCAGTACTTC.

The CDR3 bases are TGTGCCAGCAGCTTGTCTTCAGGCGGGCAGGGGGAGACCCAGTACTTC. It is translated as CASSLSSGGQGETQYF. The genes are TRBV5-5 and TRBJ2-5; TRBD1 is a possible D gene (6 bases). CDR3 length equals 16 residues. Looked up from germline, CDR1 is SGHKS and CDR2 is YYEKEE (reference sequence). Trimming took 1 base from V and 5 from J, leaving 18 bases between them.

The chain employs TRBV12-5 and TRBJ2-7; maybe TRBD1 (6 bases). Germline values: CDR1 LGHNT, CDR2 FRNRAP. The CDR3 runs 13 residues. Trimming took 1 base from V and 7 from J, leaving 11 bases between them. CDR3 nucleotide sequence: TGTGCTAGTGGTTTGGGGGGGCTGGGGGAGCAGTACTTC. Encoded protein: CASGLGGLGEQYF.

The V gene is TRBV25-1, the J gene TRBJ2-1; TRBD1 aligns across 9 bases. Unmatched junction bases numbered 7, after V lost 3 bases and J lost 7 bases. The CDR3 runs to 15 residues. The germline V gene has CDR1 MGHDK and CDR2 SYGVNS. The CDR3: CASSDPGQGSNEQFF. CDR3 in DNA: TGTGCCAGCAGTGATCCGGGACAGGGTTCGAATGAGCAGTTCTTC.

The J gene is TRBJ2-7, the V gene TRBV6-2 or TRBV6-3; 12 nucleotides align to TRBD2. With V trimmed by 3 bases and J by 1 base, 10 bases remained unmatched. The CDR3 consists of 18 residues. From germline, CDR1 is MNHEY and CDR2 SVGEGT. CDR3 nucleotides: TGTGCCAGCAGTTATGCCGGGACTAGCGGGTCCTTTTCCTACGAGCAGTACTTC. Translation: CASSYAGTSGSFSYEQYF.

The chain couples TRBV5-1 to TRBJ1-1, with 9 bases aligning to TRBD1. This CDR3 spans 15 amino acids. In germline, CDR1 is SGHRS, CDR2 YFSETQ. Trimming cost V 4 bases and J 2 bases; bases outside gene matches: 6. The DNA for the CDR3 is TGCGCCAGCAGCACAACGGACAGGGGTAACACTGAAGCTTTCTTT. This codes for CASSTTDRGNTEAFF. The variable domain in full, with the rest retrieved from reference TRBV5-1 and TRBJ1-1, is KAGVTQTPRYLIKTRGQQVTLSCSPISGHRSVSWYQQTPGQGLQFLFEYFSETQRNKGNFPGRFSGRQFSNSRSEMNVSTLELGDSALYLCASSTTDRGNTEAFFGQGTRLTVV.

V gene TRBV11-2 combines with J gene TRBJ1-3; D is uncertain. V gave up 0 bases and J gave up 3 bases, with 18 bases separating them. From germline, CDR1 is SGHAT and CDR2 FQNNGV. This CDR3 has 18 amino acids. CDR3 in amino acids: CASSLDVDPSLGGNTIYF. CDR3 DNA: TGTGCCAGCAGCTTAGATGTGGATCCCTCTCTAGGTGGAAACACCATATATTTT.

V and J are TRBV24-1 and TRBJ2-3, with a possible D match to TRBD1 (5 bases). The CDR3 totals 16 residues. V was trimmed by 0 bases and J by 3 bases, leaving 12 bases between them. Germline CDR1 reads KGHDR; CDR2 reads SFDVKD. The CDR3 bases are TGTGCCACCAGTGATTTGGGAGACAGTGTAACAGATACGCAGTATTTT. Translating it yields CATSDLGDSVTDTQYF.

This clone has just one count. V usage is TRBV11-2 and J usage is TRBJ2-3, with D possibly matching TRBD1 (6 bases). The germline V and J ends were trimmed by 7 bases and 0 bases, with 14 bases remaining between them. CDR3 length: 15 amino acids. Germline V gene lookup returns CDR1 SGHAT and CDR2 FQNNGV. This CDR3 is CASTGQGMSTDTQYF. CDR3 coding DNA: TGTGCCAGCACCGGTCAGGGGATGAGCACAGATACGCAGTATTTT.

V and J are TRBV5-8 and TRBJ2-2; D gene uncertain. Trimming stripped 0 bases from V and 0 bases from J, with 6 bases between. Germline V lookup: CDR1 SGHTS, CDR2 YDEGEE. The CDR3 is 15 amino acids. This CDR3 is CASSLDRTNTGELFF. DNA for the CDR3: TGTGCCAGCAGCTTGGACAGAACGAACACCGGGGAGCTGTTTTTT.

The genes are TRBV12-5 and TRBJ2-1; no clear D gene. The CDR3 is 11 amino acids. The germline CDR1 and CDR2 sequences are LGHNT and FRNRAP. V was trimmed by 6 bases and J by 7 bases, leaving 7 bases between them. Here the CDR3 reads CASGLLNEQFF. The CDR3 nucleotides are TGTGCTAGTGGACTTTTGAATGAGCAGTTCTTC.

The CDR3 loop reads CASRIAGITGELFF. CDR3 DNA sequence: TGTGCCAGCAGAATAGCGGGAATAACCGGGGAGCTGTTTTTT. The rearrangement links TRBV7-9 to TRBJ2-2; 8 bases are shared with TRBD2. The CDR3 totals 14 residues. After removal of 6 bases from V and 5 bases from J, the junction contained 5 bases not matched to a gene. The V gene's germline CDR1 is SEHNR and CDR2 FQNEAQ (reference sequence).

V gene TRBV11-2 combines with J gene TRBJ2-3; TRBD2 matches at 13 bases. The V and J ends lost 1 base and 3 bases, in that order; junction bases with no gene match: 4. The CDR3 is 17 amino acids. The germline V gene encodes CDR1 SGHAT and CDR2 FQNNGV. The CDR3 sequence is CASSLVRGLAGTDTQYF. The CDR3 nucleotides read TGTGCCAGCAGCTTAGTTAGGGGACTAGCGGGAACAGATACGCAGTATTTT.

The chain is built from TRBV24-1 and TRBJ2-1, with TRBD2 matching over 9 bases. Germline V CDR1 and CDR2: KGHDR, SFDVKD. The V segment lost 1 base and the J segment 7 bases; nucleotides outside the gene matches: 7. This CDR3 has 16 residues. The CDR3 here is CATSDFRAGGRNEQFF. CDR3 DNA sequence: TGTGCCACCAGTGATTTCCGGGCGGGAGGGAGGAATGAGCAGTTCTTC.

J is TRBJ2-3 and V is TRBV21-1; whether TRBD1, the table's D call, matches the DNA was not checked. TRBV21-1 is a documented pseudogene. There are 19 residues in the CDR3. The CDR3, as DNA: TGTGCCAGCAGCAAAGGAAGCCGATCAGGGACAGTGGGAGCAGATACGCAGTATTTT. Translating gives CASSKGSRSGTVGADTQYF.

The genes are TRBV7-8 and TRBJ2-7; 8 bases fit TRBD2. The CDR3 runs to 14 residues. CDR1 and CDR2 (germline): SGHVS, FQNEAQ. Trimming took 2 bases from V and 5 from J; bases not matched to a gene: 5. The CDR3 loop is CASSLYSGTNEQYF. Here the CDR3 DNA reads TGTGCCAGCAGCTTATATAGCGGGACGAACGAGCAGTACTTC.

V is TRBV18 and J is TRBJ1-5; D remains ambiguous. The germline V gene has CDR1 KGHSH and CDR2 LQKENI. The CDR3 is 14 amino acids. The germline V and J ends were trimmed by 6 bases and 4 bases, with 13 bases remaining between them. The CDR3 DNA is TGTGCCAGCTCCCCCAGTGCAGATAATCAGCCCCAGCATTTT. It specifies CASSPSADNQPQHF.

The chain joins TRBV7-2 to TRBJ1-6, with 9 bases aligning to TRBD1. CDR3 length equals 17 residues. J gave up 10 bases and V 2 bases, and 12 bases lay outside the gene matches. Germline V lookup: CDR1 SGHTA, CDR2 FQGNSA. The CDR3 protein is CASSLLPGQGLESPLHF. The CDR3 DNA follows: TGTGCCAGCAGCTTACTCCCGGGACAGGGTTTGGAATCACCCCTCCACTTT.

The chain joins TRBV28 to TRBJ1-1; D is undetermined. Between the trimmed V and J ends, which lost 2 bases and 1 base, there was a span of 5 bases. Germline V CDR1 and CDR2: MDHEN, SYDVKM. This CDR3 is built from 13 residues. The CDR3 spells CASSLDTNTEAFF. Here the CDR3 DNA reads TGTGCCAGCAGTTTAGACACGAACACTGAAGCTTTCTTT.

This sequence joins TRBV5-1 and TRBJ1-5; possible D gene TRBD1, 5 bases. Germline V lookup: CDR1 SGHRS, CDR2 YFSETQ. Deletions cut 2 bases from V and 3 bases from J, with 12 bases between. This CDR3 has 15 residues. The CDR3 nucleotides are TGCGCCAGCAGCTTAGACGGGGGGAACAATCAGCCCCAGCATTTT. Protein product: CASSLDGGNNQPQHF.

Only one count was recorded for this clone. CDR3 nucleotides: TGTGCCAGCACCTTGGGTCAGGGCACCGGGGAGCTGTTTTTT. Residues: CASTLGQGTGELFF. V is TRBV7-6 and J is TRBJ2-2; maybe TRBD1 (5 bases). The CDR3 contains 14 residues. The V gene's germline CDR1 is SGHVS and CDR2 FNYEAQ. Trimming took off 7 bases at V and 4 bases at J, with 13 bases between the two ends. Full variable domain (remainder filled in from reference TRBV7-6 and TRBJ2-2): GAGVSQSPRYKVTKRGQDVALRCDPISGHVSLYWYRQALGQGPEFLTYFNYEAQQDKSGLPNDRFSAERPEGSISTLTIQRTEQRDSAMYRCASTLGQGTGELFFGEGSRLTVL.

V usage is TRBV2 and J usage is TRBJ2-3; 10 nucleotides agree with TRBD2. Germline V gene data show CDR1 as SNHLY and CDR2 as FYNNEI. J lost 0 bases, V lost 5 bases, and 2 bases had no gene match. This CDR3 contains 15 residues. CDR3 loop: CASSSTSGSTDTQYF. The CDR3 region has the DNA TGTGCCAGCAGTTCGACTAGCGGGAGCACAGATACGCAGTATTTT.